The next 7 T cell receptor beta chains were all read from a single sample in a study of blood T cell repertoires in COVID-19. Generated by immunoSEQ multiplex PCR, the TCRdb table keeps only in-frame clones and is missing some. The table records 350,000 to 400,000 clones, roughly 90% of them present only once. The sequencing input was peripheral blood. The receptors stem from a woman aged 60-75 years with COVID-19, enrolled during active disease.

The gene calls are TRBV2 and TRBJ1-1; 8 nucleotides match TRBD1. The CDR3 runs 15 residues. Unmatched junction bases numbered 9, after V lost 5 bases and J lost 4 bases. The germline CDR1 and CDR2 sequences are SNHLY and FYNNEI. The CDR3 DNA sequence: TGTGCCAGCAGTCAAAGCGCAGGGGGCGGCACTGAAGCTTTCTTT. The encoded protein is CASSQSAGGGTEAFF.

This chain connects TRBV30 to TRBJ1-2, with D possibly matching TRBD1 (6 bases). Trimming took 3 bases from V and 6 from J, leaving 14 bases between them. CDR1 is GTSNPN and CDR2 is SVGIG in the germline V gene (reference sequence). The CDR3 has 13 residues. CDR3 DNA: TGTGCCTGGAGCTCCTGGGGGGGCCATGGCTACACCTTC. Protein product: CAWSSWGGHGYTF.

This clone was picked up a small number of times. V and J are TRBV30 and TRBJ1-6; D call uncertain. CDR1 is GTSNPN and CDR2 is SVGIG in the germline V gene (reference sequence). The V end lost 3 bases, the J end lost 14 bases, and 14 bases lay between the germline ends. This CDR3 is built from 12 residues. The CDR3 region has the DNA TGTGCCTGGAGCGATCAGCAGGCCGCCCTCCACTTT. This sequence encodes CAWSDQQAALHF.

The genes are TRBV10-2 and TRBJ1-2; 8 bases match TRBD1. Germline CDR1 and CDR2: WSHSY and SAAADI. The J segment lost 4 bases and the V segment lost 8 bases, leaving 9 bases of the junction unmatched. The CDR3 is 14 residues long. The CDR3 region has the DNA TGCGCCAGCCGTGGACAGGGATTCGTCTATGGCTACACCTTC. This translates into CASRGQGFVYGYTF.

CDR3 amino acids: CSASLDTGELFF. The CDR3 nucleotides read TGCAGTGCTAGTCTAGACACCGGGGAGCTGTTTTTT. The chain recombines TRBV20-1 with TRBJ2-2, with D unclear. CDR3 length: 12 residues. Germline lookup yields CDR1 DFQATT and CDR2 SNEGSKA (reference sequence). The V gene lost 3 bases and the J gene lost 3 bases, with 5 bases spanning the gap.

The CDR3 bases are TGTGCCAGTAGTCCTCTACCAGGACAGGGAGGGAACTATGGCTACACCTTC. Translating it yields CASSPLPGQGGNYGYTF. The chain recombines TRBV19 with TRBJ1-2, with 8 bases matching TRBD1. Trimming at V came to 5 bases and at J to 2 bases, leaving 13 bases not matched to a gene. CDR1 is LNHDA and CDR2 is SQIVND in the germline V gene (reference sequence). CDR3 length equals 17 residues.

This chain links TRBV11-3 with TRBJ1-6; TRBD1 matches 8 bases. Germline V gene lookup returns CDR1 SGHNT and CDR2 YENEEA. The CDR3 is made up of 18 amino acids. J gave up 0 bases and V 2 bases, and 6 bases lay outside the gene matches. CDR3 residues: CASSLQQGGSSYNSPLHF. In nucleotides, the CDR3 is TGTGCCAGCAGCTTACAACAGGGGGGGAGCTCCTATAATTCACCCCTCCACTTT.